These 3 T cell receptor beta chains were all obtained from the same sample, sequenced in a study of T-cell reconstitution after alpha-beta-depleted transplantation in children. Unique molecular identifiers were used to barcode this TCRbeta library. TCRdb recomputed calls from the PCR reads with MiXCR, one row per CDR3 protein. There are approximately 500,000 distinct CDR3 sequences in the sample; about 10% occur only once, and just over 2% lies in the top ten. The source material was PBMCs, sampled before TCRalphabeta/CD19-depleted stem cell transplant. Receptors originate from a child under 10 years old with inherited bone marrow failure, due to receive a stem cell transplant.

This clonotype has more than one count but fewer than ten. Mismatch with germline at one junction end may stem from a read error. This chain connects TRBV7-2 to TRBJ2-1; tentative D call: TRBD1 (5 bases). The CDR3 has 14 residues. From germline, CDR1 is SGHTA and CDR2 FQGNSA. CDR3 nucleotides: TGTGCCAGCAGCTTAGGTGGTCTGGGGCCCTCTCCTGCCTTC. Protein product: CASSLGGLGPSPAF.

This clonotype has a handful of counts. The chain is built from TRBV20-1 and TRBJ2-1; D gene unclear. Germline values: CDR1 DFQATT, CDR2 SNEGSKA (reference sequence). Trimming stripped 4 bases from V and 5 bases from J, with 12 bases between. The CDR3 extends over 13 amino acids. The CDR3 reads CSANGLAHNEQFF. CDR3 coding DNA: TGCAGTGCTAACGGTCTGGCCCACAATGAGCAGTTCTTC.

This clonotype appeared a few times. The chain employs TRBV12-3 or TRBV12-4 and TRBJ1-2; D unclear. With 1 base removed from V and 4 bases from J, the gap between germline ends came to 10 bases. The CDR3 length is 14 residues. The CDR3 reads CASSLDVGPYGYTF. Written as DNA, the CDR3 is TGTGCCAGCAGTTTAGATGTCGGGCCCTATGGCTACACCTTC.